This passage covers 25 T cell receptor beta chains from one sample sequenced in a study of OX40 agonist ivuxolimab in advanced cancers. Assay used: immunoSEQ multiplex PCR; TCRdb lists only in-frame clones, some missing. The sample shows about 28,000 clones, around 86% of them seen only once. Sequences were derived from CD4+ or CD8+ T cells sorted from blood, sampled in a trial of the OX40 agonist ivuxolimab. All receptors derive from an adult with an advanced solid tumor such as melanoma, head and neck, liver or kidney cancer.

In this sample, this clone turned up once. CDR3 DNA sequence: TGTGCCAGTAGTATAACCCCCCTCCGTTATGGCTACACCTTC. Translated: CASSITPLRYGYTF. The chain carries TRBV19 and TRBJ1-2; D is unclear. This CDR3 comprises 14 residues. Trimming took off 2 bases at V and 5 bases at J, with 12 bases between the two ends. Germline V gene data show CDR1 as LNHDA and CDR2 as SQIVND (reference sequence).

With respect to this clone: Within the sample, other DNA sequences also encode this same CDR3. This chain connects TRBV19 to TRBJ2-7, with 9 bases lining up with TRBD1. J lost 0 bases, V lost 7 bases, and 4 bases had no gene match. This CDR3 is built from 14 residues. Germline assignment: CDR1 LNHDA and CDR2 SQIVND (reference sequence). CDR3 amino acids: CASTPTGGSYEQYF. The CDR3, as DNA: TGTGCCAGTACCCCGACAGGGGGCTCCTACGAGCAGTACTTC.

This chain connects TRBV2 to TRBJ1-6; 7 bases fit TRBD1. Germline V CDR1 and CDR2: SNHLY, FYNNEI. With V trimmed by 6 bases and J by 9 bases, 8 bases remained unmatched. The CDR3 has 14 residues. Written as DNA, the CDR3 is TGTGCCAGCAGACCGGGACAGAGAGGTTCACCCCTCCACTTT. Translated: CASRPGQRGSPLHF.

This sequence joins TRBV7-9 and TRBJ1-1, with D unclear. This CDR3 contains 14 residues. The V and J ends lost 5 bases and 4 bases respectively, with 14 bases between them. The germline CDR1 and CDR2 sequences are SEHNR and FQNEAQ (reference sequence). The CDR3 bases are TGTGCCAGCAGCGGAGTAGGGTTGGGCACTGAAGCTTTCTTT. Encoded protein: CASSGVGLGTEAFF.

The chain employs TRBV2 and TRBJ1-4; 7 bases match TRBD1. Trimming cost V 3 bases and J 7 bases; bases outside gene matches: 8. Looked up from germline, CDR1 is SNHLY and CDR2 is FYNNEI. CDR3 length: 15 residues. CDR3 loop: CASSDRRAGGEKLFF. The CDR3, as DNA: TGTGCCAGCAGTGATAGGCGGGCAGGGGGTGAAAAACTGTTTTTT.

The chain has TRBV7-8 and TRBJ1-5; no clear D gene. The length of the CDR3 is 14 residues. Looked up from germline, CDR1 is SGHVS and CDR2 is FQNEAQ. V was clipped by 8 bases and J by 0 bases, with 11 bases between them. The CDR3 protein is CASDAEYSNQPQHF. The CDR3 DNA is TGTGCCAGCGACGCAGAATATAGCAATCAGCCCCAGCATTTT.

This chain uses TRBV19 with TRBJ2-7, with 10 bases lining up with TRBD2. From germline, CDR1 is LNHDA and CDR2 SQIVND (reference sequence). V gave up 3 bases and J gave up 6 bases; unmatched junction bases: 8. The CDR3 covers 15 residues. The CDR3 DNA sequence: TGTGCCAGTAGTATGTCGAGCGGGGGGGCGGGCGAGCAGTACTTC. Its protein product is CASSMSSGGAGEQYF.

The chain is built from TRBV19 and TRBJ2-7; a weak D match, TRBD1 (6 bases). Trimming cost V 4 bases and J 6 bases, with 19 bases left between them. The CDR3 is made up of 15 amino acids. CDR1 and CDR2 from the germline V gene are LNHDA and SQIVND (reference sequence). This CDR3 reads CASSTQGRRGGEQYF. CDR3 bases: TGTGCCAGTAGTACCCAAGGGCGCAGGGGTGGCGAGCAGTACTTC.

This sequence joins TRBV6-5 and TRBJ2-2; weak D call: TRBD1 (6 bases). Between the trimmed V and J ends, which lost 6 bases and 3 bases, there was a span of 14 bases. This CDR3 comprises 15 residues. The germline CDR1 and CDR2 sequences are MNHEY and SVGAGI. The CDR3 nucleotides are TGTGCCAGCAGACCAGGGGAGTACTACACCGGGGAGCTGTTTTTT. Translation gives CASRPGEYYTGELFF.

The chain combines TRBV11-2 with TRBJ2-7, with 11 bases identical to TRBD1. The junction had 8 bases not matched to a gene; V was cut back by 5 bases and J by 2 bases. From germline, CDR1 is SGHAT and CDR2 FQNNGV. This CDR3 comprises 16 residues. The CDR3 protein is CASSKGDRGFPYEQYF. In DNA, the CDR3 is TGTGCCAGCAGCAAAGGGGACAGGGGGTTTCCCTACGAGCAGTACTTC. Together with reference TRBV11-2 and TRBJ2-7, the CDR3 gives the full variable domain: EAGVAQSPRYKIIEKRQSVAFWCNPISGHATLYWYQQILGQGPKLLIQFQNNGVVDDSQLPKDRFSAERLKGVDSTLKIQPAKLEDSAVYLCASSKGDRGFPYEQYFGPGTRLTVT.

The chain employs TRBV10-3 and TRBJ1-3; 7 positions agree with TRBD1. Germline V gives CDR1 ENHRY, CDR2 SYGVKD. The V gene end was trimmed by 10 bases and the J gene end by 0 bases; junction bases not matched to a gene: 21. The CDR3 sequence is 19 residues long. The CDR3 nucleotides are TGTGCCACTCTCCTGACAGGGCCCGATCAACCGAGCTCTGGAAACACCATATATTTT. It specifies CATLLTGPDQPSSGNTIYF.

The chain has TRBV19 and TRBJ2-1, with TRBD1 matching 12 bases. The CDR3 contains 15 residues. V lost 5 bases, J lost 6 bases, and 5 bases stayed unmatched. CDR1 and CDR2 from the germline V gene are LNHDA and SQIVND (reference sequence). Here the CDR3 reads CASSYGTGGFNEQFF. For the CDR3, the DNA is TGTGCCAGTAGTTACGGGACAGGGGGCTTCAATGAGCAGTTCTTC.

V is TRBV7-6 and J is TRBJ2-7; D unclear. The V end was cut by 1 base, the J end by 0 bases, with 7 bases between. The CDR3 length is 14 residues. Germline V lookup: CDR1 SGHVS, CDR2 FNYEAQ. The CDR3 loop reads CASSLGSASYEQYF. The CDR3 DNA is TGTGCCAGCAGCTTAGGCTCAGCCTCCTACGAGCAGTACTTC.

On this clone itself: At one boundary the junction diverges from the germline segment, which might be a read error. V gene TRBV7-7 combines with J gene TRBJ2-5; 8 bases map to TRBD1. The J call may be incorrect, as the DNA end agrees better with TRBJ2-7. The CDR3 is 15 residues long. Germline V lookup: CDR1 SSHAT, CDR2 FNYEAQ (reference sequence). The CDR3 spells CASSAGQGRFDEQYF. Here the CDR3 DNA reads TGTGCTAGCAGCGCTGGACAGGGCCGTTTCGACGAGCAGTACTTC.

The rearrangement links TRBV9 to TRBJ2-5; D might be TRBD1 (8 bases). The J call is uncertain, as TRBJ2-7 better fits the DNA end. CDR1 and CDR2 (germline): SGDLS, YYNGEE. This CDR3 spans 15 amino acids. The CDR3 sequence is CASSVQGQGGDEQYF. CDR3 bases: TGTGCCAGCAGCGTTCAAGGACAGGGAGGGGACGAGCAGTACTTC.

This chain uses TRBV11-2 with TRBJ2-7, with a weak D call TRBD2 (6 bases). CDR3 length: 13 amino acids. V was trimmed by 4 bases and J by 2 bases, leaving 9 bases between them. The V gene's germline CDR1 is SGHAT and CDR2 FQNNGV. The CDR3 nucleotides are TGTGCCAGCAGCTGGGGACTTACCTACGAGCAGTACTTC. Translated, it gives CASSWGLTYEQYF.

This chain uses TRBV7-2 with TRBJ1-2; no reliable D call. CDR3 length: 14 amino acids. The V gene lost 1 base and the J gene lost 2 bases, with 8 bases spanning the gap. From germline, CDR1 is SGHTA and CDR2 FQGNSA. For the CDR3, the DNA is TGTGCCAGCAGCTTAGATCACGGAAACTATGGCTACACCTTC. It specifies CASSLDHGNYGYTF.

J is TRBJ2-7 and V is TRBV19; D is perhaps TRBD1 or TRBD2 (6 bases each). The CDR3 consists of 11 residues. Germline V gene lookup returns CDR1 LNHDA and CDR2 SQIVND (reference sequence). Deletions cut 11 bases from V and 5 bases from J, with 13 bases between. The CDR3 loop is CASRGGHEQYF. Written as DNA, the CDR3 is TGTGCCTCACGTGGGGGGCACGAGCAGTACTTC.

This chain joins TRBV4-1 and TRBJ2-7; D uncertain. Per germline, CDR1 MGHRA and CDR2 YSYEKL. Trimming shortened V by 4 bases and J by 5 bases, and 12 bases separated the two germline ends. CDR3 size: 13 residues. CDR3 sequence (DNA): TGCGCCAGCAGCCGGGCTGCGAGCGACGAGCAGTACTTC. Translating it yields CASSRAASDEQYF.

The gene calls are TRBV9 and TRBJ1-1, with a weak D call TRBD1 (5 bases). This CDR3 is 12 amino acids long. In germline, CDR1 is SGDLS, CDR2 YYNGEE. Trimming stripped 4 bases from V and 9 bases from J, with 13 bases between. The CDR3 nucleotides read TGTGCCAGCAGCCCTGGGGGTAAAAAAGCTTTCTTT. Its protein is CASSPGGKKAFF.

V usage is TRBV30 and J usage is TRBJ1-1, with D possibly being TRBD1 (6 bases). V was pared by 5 bases and J by 0 bases, with 16 bases between. CDR1 is GTSNPN, CDR2 SVGIG, per germline (reference sequence). This CDR3 has 15 residues. CDR3 in DNA: TGTGCCTGGGTTGTCGTGGGGGGCTTGAACACTGAAGCTTTCTTT. This translates into CAWVVVGGLNTEAFF.

The V gene is TRBV5-6, the J gene TRBJ2-5, with D unresolved. The germline V and J ends were trimmed by 0 bases and 5 bases, with 14 bases remaining between them. The CDR3 contains 15 residues. Per germline, CDR1 SGHDT and CDR2 YYEEEE. The CDR3 DNA follows: TGTGCCAGCAGCTTGGTCAGGAACGTGCACGAGACCCAGTACTTC. It is translated as CASSLVRNVHETQYF.

The J gene is TRBJ1-5, the V gene TRBV4-1, with D maybe TRBD1 (6 bases). CDR3 length: 14 amino acids. Germline assignment: CDR1 MGHRA and CDR2 YSYEKL. The V end lost 4 bases, the J end lost 4 bases, and 11 bases lay between the germline ends. CDR3 sequence reads: CASSLSTGNQPQHF. The CDR3 region has the DNA TGCGCCAGCAGCCTCTCAACAGGGAATCAGCCCCAGCATTTT.

The chain uses TRBV6-6 and TRBJ2-5; maybe TRBD2 (5 bases). This CDR3 is built from 13 residues. Per the germline V gene, CDR1 is MNHNY and CDR2 is SVGAGI (reference sequence). V lost 5 bases to trimming and J lost 5 bases, with 12 bases between them. CDR3 region: CASSTGETETQYF. In DNA, the CDR3 is TGTGCCAGCAGTACCGGGGAGACGGAGACCCAGTACTTC.

This rearrangement joins TRBV19 to TRBJ2-3, with unresolved D. The V gene lost 3 bases and the J gene lost 4 bases, with 8 bases spanning the gap. This CDR3 is built from 13 residues. Germline lookup yields CDR1 LNHDA and CDR2 SQIVND (reference sequence). As DNA, the CDR3 is TGTGCCAGTAGTATGACTGGGCCAGATACGCAGTATTTT. Protein: CASSMTGPDTQYF.